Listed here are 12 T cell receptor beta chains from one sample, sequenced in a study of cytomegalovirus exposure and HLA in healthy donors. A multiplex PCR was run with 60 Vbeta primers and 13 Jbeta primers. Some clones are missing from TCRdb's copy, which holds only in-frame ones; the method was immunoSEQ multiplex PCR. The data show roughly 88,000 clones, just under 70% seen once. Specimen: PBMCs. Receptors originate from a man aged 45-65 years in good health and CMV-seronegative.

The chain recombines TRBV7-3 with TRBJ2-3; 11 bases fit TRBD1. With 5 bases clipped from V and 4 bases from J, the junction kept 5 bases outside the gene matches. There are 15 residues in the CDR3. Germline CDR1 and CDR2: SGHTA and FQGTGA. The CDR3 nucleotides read TGTGCCAGCAGCCCTGGACAGGGGGCCGCAGATACGCAGTATTTT. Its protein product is CASSPGQGAADTQYF.

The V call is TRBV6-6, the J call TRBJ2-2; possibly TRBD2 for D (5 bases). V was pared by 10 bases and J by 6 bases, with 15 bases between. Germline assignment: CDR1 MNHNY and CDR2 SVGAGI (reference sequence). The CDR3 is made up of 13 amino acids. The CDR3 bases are TGTGCCACCCGGACCGCCGGGGCCGGGGAGCTGTTTTTT. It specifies CATRTAGAGELFF.

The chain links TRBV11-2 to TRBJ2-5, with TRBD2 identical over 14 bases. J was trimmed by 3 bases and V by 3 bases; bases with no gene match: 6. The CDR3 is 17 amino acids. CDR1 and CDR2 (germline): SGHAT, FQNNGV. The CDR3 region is CASSFGLAGGREETQYF. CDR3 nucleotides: TGTGCCAGCAGCTTCGGACTAGCGGGGGGTAGAGAAGAGACCCAGTACTTC.

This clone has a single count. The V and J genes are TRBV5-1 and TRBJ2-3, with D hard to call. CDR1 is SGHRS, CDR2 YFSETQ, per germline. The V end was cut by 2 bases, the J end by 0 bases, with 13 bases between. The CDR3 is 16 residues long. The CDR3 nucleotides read TGCGCCAGCAGCTTTAACTTGGTTGGTAGCACAGATACGCAGTATTTT. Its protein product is CASSFNLVGSTDTQYF.

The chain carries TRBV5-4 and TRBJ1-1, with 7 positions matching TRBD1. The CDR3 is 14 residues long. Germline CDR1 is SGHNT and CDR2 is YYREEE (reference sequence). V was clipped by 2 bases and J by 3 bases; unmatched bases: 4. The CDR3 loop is CASSLGGQYTEAFF. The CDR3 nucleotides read TGTGCCAGCAGCTTAGGGGGACAGTACACTGAAGCTTTCTTT.

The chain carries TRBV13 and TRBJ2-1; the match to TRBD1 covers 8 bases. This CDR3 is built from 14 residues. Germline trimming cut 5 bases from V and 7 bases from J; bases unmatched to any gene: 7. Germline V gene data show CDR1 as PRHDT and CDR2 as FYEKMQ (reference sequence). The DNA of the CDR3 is TGTGCCAGCAGCCCCACAGGGGGTCAGAATGAGCAGTTCTTC. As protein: CASSPTGGQNEQFF.

The CDR3 protein is CASSVLQETQYF. The CDR3 region has the DNA TGCGCCAGCAGTGTCCTACAAGAGACCCAGTACTTC. The chain couples TRBV10-2 to TRBJ2-5; no clear D gene. This CDR3 has 12 residues. With 4 bases removed from V and 2 bases from J, the gap between germline ends came to 5 bases. Per the germline V gene, CDR1 is WSHSY and CDR2 is SAAADI.

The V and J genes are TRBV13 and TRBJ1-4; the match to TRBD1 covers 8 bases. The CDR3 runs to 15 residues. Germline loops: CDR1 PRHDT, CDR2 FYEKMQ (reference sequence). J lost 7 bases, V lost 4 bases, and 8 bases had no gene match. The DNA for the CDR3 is TGTGCCAGCAGCTACACACCAGGGGGCCGTGAAAAACTGTTTTTT. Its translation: CASSYTPGGREKLFF.

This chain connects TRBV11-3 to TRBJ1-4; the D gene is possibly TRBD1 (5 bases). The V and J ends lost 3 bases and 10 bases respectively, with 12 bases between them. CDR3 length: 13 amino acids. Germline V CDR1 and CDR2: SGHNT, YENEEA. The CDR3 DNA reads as TGTGCCAGCAGCTTTGAACTCGGGGGAAAACTGTTTTTT. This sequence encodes CASSFELGGKLFF.

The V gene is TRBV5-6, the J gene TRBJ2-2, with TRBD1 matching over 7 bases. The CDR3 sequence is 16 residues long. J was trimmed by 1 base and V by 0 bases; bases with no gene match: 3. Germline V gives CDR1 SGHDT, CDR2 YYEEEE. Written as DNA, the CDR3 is TGTGCCAGCAGCTTGGTAGGGGGCCTGAACACCGGGGAGCTGTTTTTT. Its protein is CASSLVGGLNTGELFF.

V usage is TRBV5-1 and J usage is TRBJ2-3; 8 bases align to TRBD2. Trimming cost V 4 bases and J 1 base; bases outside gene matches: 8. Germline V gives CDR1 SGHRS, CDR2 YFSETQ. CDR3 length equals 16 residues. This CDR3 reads CASSLKAGGGTDTQYF. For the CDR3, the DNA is TGCGCCAGCAGCCTCAAGGCCGGGGGGGGCACAGATACGCAGTATTTT.

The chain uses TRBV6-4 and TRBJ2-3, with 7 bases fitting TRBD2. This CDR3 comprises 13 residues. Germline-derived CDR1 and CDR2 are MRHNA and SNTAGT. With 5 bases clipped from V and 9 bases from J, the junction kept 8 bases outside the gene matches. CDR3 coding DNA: TGTGCCAGCAGTTTCGAGCGGGGAGGGACGCAGTATTTT. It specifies CASSFERGGTQYF.